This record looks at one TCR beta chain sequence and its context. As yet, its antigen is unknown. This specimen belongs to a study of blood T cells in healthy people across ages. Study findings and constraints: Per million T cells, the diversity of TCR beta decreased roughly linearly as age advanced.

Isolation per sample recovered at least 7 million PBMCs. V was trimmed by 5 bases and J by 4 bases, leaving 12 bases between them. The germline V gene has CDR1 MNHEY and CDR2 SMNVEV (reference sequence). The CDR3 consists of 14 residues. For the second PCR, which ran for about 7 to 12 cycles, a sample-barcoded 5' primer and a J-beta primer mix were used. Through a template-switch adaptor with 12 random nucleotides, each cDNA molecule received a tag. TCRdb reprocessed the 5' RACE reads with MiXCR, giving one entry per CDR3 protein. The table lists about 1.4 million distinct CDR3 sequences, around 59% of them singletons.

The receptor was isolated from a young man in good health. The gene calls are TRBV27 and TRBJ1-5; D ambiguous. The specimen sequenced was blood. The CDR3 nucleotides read TGTGCCAGCAGTAATTCTCTGGGAAATCAGCCCCAGCATTTT. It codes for CASSNSLGNQPQHF.